The rows below give T cell receptor beta chains drawn from one sample of a study of shared clonotypes between healthy human individuals. The protocol was immunoSEQ multiplex PCR, while the TCRdb copy is restricted to in-frame clones and leaves out a portion. This table has about 2.2 million clones, over 85% appearing once. Sequencing was carried out using naive CD8+ T cells from PBMCs. Every receptor here comes from a man aged 18 to 30 in good health. Some clones in this sample may be carry-over from other donors' samples. The CDR3 runs from the conserved cysteine through the conserved F or W.

cdr3_aa v_call
CASEGTGQPQHF TRBV19
CASSLSSGRAYEQYF TRBV7-2
CASQDGAATNEKLFF TRBV7-9
CASSLRGRRYEQYF TRBV5-8
CASSSRQRQETQYF TRBV7-9
CASSSRTGELEAFF TRBV9
CSHYPLGGYYGYTF TRBV29-1
CASSLGRIPGNTIYF TRBV5-4
CASSVRDLLSNEQFF TRBV13
CAWKRGTQYNEQFF TRBV30
CASSQDFVAGISYEQYF TRBV4-2